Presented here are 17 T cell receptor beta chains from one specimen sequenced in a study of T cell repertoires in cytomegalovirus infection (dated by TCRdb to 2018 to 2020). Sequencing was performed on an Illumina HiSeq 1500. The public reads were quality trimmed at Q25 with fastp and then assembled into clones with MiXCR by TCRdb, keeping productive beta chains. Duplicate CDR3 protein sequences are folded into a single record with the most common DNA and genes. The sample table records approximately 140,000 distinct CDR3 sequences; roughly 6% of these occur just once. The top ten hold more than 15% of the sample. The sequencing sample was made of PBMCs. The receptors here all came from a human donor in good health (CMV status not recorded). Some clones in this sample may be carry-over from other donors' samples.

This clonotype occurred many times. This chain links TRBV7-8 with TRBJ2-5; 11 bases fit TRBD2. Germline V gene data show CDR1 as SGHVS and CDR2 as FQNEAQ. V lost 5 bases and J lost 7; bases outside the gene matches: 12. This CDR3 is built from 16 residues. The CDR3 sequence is CASSPGGSGGVGTQYF. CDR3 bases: TGTGCCAGCAGCCCTGGCGGTAGCGGGGGGGTCGGGACCCAGTACTTC.

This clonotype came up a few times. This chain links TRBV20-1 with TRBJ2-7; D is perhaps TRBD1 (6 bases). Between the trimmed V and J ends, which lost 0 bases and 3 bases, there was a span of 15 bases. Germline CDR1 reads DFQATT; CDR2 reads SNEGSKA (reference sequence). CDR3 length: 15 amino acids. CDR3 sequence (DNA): TGCAGTGCTAGAGATGGGACACACTTCGTCTACGAGCAGTACTTC. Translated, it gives CSARDGTHFVYEQYF.

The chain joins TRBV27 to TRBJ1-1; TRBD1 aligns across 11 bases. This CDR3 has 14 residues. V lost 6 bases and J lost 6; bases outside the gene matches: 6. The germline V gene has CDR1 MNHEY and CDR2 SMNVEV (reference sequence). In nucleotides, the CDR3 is TGTGCCAGCAGGGGAAGGGGACAGGGGGCTGAAGCTTTCTTT. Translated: CASRGRGQGAEAFF.

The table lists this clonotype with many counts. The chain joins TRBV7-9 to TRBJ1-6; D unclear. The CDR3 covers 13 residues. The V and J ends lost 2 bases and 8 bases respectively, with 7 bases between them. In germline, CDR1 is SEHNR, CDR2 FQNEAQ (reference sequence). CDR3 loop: CASSLYPDSPLHF. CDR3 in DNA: TGTGCCAGCAGCTTATATCCGGATTCACCCCTCCACTTT.

This chain's CDR3 is CASLRRSHNEQFF. In DNA, the CDR3 is TGTGCCAGCCTCAGACGATCTCACAATGAGCAGTTCTTC. The rearrangement joins TRBV6-2 or TRBV6-3 to TRBJ2-1, with D hard to call. The germline V gene encodes CDR1 MNHEY and CDR2 SVGEGT. The V and J ends lost 8 bases and 5 bases respectively, with 13 bases between them. The CDR3 runs 13 residues.

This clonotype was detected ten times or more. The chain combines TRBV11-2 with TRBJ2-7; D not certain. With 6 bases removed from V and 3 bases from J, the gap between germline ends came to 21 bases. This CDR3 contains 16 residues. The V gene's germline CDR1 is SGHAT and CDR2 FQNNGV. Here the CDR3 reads CASRRADRIRGYEQYF. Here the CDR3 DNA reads TGTGCCAGCAGACGGGCGGACCGCATCCGAGGCTACGAGCAGTACTTC.

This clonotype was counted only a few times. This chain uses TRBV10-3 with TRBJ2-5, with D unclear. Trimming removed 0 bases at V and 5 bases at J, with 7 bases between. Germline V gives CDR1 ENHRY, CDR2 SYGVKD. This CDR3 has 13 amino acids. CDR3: CAISESTMETQYF. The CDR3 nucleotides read TGTGCCATCAGTGAGTCGACGATGGAGACCCAGTACTTC.

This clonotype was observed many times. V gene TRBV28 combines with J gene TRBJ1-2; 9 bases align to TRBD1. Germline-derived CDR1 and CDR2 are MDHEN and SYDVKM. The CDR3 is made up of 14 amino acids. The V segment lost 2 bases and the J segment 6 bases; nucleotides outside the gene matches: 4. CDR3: CASSLTGGDDGYTF. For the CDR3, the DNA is TGTGCCAGCAGTTTAACAGGGGGCGATGATGGCTACACCTTC.

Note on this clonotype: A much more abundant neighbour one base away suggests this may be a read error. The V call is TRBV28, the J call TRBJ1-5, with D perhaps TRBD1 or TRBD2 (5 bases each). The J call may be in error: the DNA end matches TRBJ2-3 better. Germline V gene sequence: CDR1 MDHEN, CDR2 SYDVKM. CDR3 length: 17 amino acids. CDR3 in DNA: TGTGCCAGCAGTCCTTACGCCCGGGCCCGGGGCAATCAGCCCCAGTATTTT. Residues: CASSPYARARGNQPQYF.

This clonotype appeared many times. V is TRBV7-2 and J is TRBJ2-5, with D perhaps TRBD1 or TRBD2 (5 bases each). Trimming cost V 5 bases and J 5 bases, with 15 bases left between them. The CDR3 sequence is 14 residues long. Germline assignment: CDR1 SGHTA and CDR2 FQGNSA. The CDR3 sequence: CASSLRGTRETQYF. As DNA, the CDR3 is TGTGCCAGCAGCCTGAGGGGCACTCGGGAGACCCAGTACTTC.

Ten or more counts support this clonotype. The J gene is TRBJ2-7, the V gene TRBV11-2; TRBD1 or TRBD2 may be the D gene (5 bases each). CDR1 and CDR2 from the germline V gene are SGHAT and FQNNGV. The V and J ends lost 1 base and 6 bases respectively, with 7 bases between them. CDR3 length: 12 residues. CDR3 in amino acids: CASSLGGFEQYF. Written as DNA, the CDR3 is TGTGCCAGCAGCTTAGGGGGGTTCGAGCAGTACTTC.

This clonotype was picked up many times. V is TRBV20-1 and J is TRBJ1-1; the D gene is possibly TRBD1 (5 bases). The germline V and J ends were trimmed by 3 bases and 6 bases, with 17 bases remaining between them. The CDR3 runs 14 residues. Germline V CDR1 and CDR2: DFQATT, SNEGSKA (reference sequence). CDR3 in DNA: TGCAGTGCTAGGGACCTATCGGGGGGTCCTGAAGCTTTCTTT. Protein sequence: CSARDLSGGPEAFF.

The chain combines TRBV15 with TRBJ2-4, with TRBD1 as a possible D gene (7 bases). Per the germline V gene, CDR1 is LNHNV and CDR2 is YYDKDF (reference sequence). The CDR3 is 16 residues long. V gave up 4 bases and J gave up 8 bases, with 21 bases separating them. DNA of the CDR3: TGTGCCACCAGCACTACCTCAGGGGGGCCTGGGGACATTCAGTACTTC. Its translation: CATSTTSGGPGDIQYF.

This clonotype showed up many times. CDR3 amino acids: CASSFVIGREAFF. CDR3 nucleotide sequence: TGTGCCAGCAGCTTTGTAATTGGGCGTGAAGCTTTCTTT. J is TRBJ1-1 and V is TRBV7-2; D is uncertain. CDR1 and CDR2 (germline): SGHTA, FQGNSA. The CDR3 consists of 13 residues. V lost 3 bases to trimming and J lost 7 bases, with 12 bases between them.

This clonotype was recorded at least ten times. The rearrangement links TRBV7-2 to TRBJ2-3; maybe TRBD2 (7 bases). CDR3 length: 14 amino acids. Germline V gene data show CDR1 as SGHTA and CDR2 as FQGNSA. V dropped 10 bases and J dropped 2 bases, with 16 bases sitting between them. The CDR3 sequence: CATSHGGLTDTQYF. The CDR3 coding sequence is TGTGCCACTTCTCACGGGGGGCTCACAGATACGCAGTATTTT.

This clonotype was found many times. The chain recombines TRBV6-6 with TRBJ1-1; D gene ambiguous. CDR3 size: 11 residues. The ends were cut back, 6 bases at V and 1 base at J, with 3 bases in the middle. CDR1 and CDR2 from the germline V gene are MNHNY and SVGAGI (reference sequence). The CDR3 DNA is TGTGCCAGCAGGGGGAACACTGAAGCTTTCTTT. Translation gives CASRGNTEAFF.

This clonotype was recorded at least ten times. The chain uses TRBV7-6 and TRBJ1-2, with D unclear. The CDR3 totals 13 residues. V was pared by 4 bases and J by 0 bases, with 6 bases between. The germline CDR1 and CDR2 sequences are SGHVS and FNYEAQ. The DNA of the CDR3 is TGTGCCAGCAGCTCGGACCCTAACTATGGCTACACCTTC. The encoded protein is CASSSDPNYGYTF.